This TCR beta chain stems from a study of tumor and adjacent non-tumor tissue in lung cancer. Background on the study: On average, productive TCRbeta reads reached about 4.17 million per sample.

The template was RNA from unsorted bulk tissue. Per the germline V gene, CDR1 is MNHEY and CDR2 is SVGAGI. This CDR3 region has 15 residues. With regard to this clonotype: The antigen remains undetermined. Relative to the germline gene, one junction end is altered; a read error may explain this.

The study's findings and limits: Normal lung showed higher cumulative top 100 clone frequency than tumor.

Three rounds of nested PCR, following a modified ARM-PCR protocol, produced the TCRbeta library. In TCRdb, the multiplex PCR reads were re-called with MiXCR into one record per CDR3 protein. The sample contains about 120,000 distinct CDR3 sequences, over 75% of which appear only once. V usage is TRBV6-5 and J usage is TRBJ1-2; TRBD1 might be the D (5 bases). The source of this sequence is a man between 65 and 80 years old with non-small cell lung cancer. Sequencing used lung tumor tissue. The CDR3 here is CASGYGGGTNYGYTF. The CDR3 nucleotides read TGTGCCAGCGGTTACGGGGGAGGAACTAACTATGGCTACACCTTC.